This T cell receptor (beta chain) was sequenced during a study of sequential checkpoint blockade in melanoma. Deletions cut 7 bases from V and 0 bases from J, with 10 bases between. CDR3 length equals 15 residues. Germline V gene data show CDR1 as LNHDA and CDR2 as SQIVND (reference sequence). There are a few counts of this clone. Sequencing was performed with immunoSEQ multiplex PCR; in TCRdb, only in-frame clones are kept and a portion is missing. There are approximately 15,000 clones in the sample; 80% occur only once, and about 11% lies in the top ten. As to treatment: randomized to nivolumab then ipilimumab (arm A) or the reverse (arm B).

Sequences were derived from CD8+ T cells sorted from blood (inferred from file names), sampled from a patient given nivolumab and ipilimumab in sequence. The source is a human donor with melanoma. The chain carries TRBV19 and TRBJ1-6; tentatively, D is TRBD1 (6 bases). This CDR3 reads CASNWDISYNSPLHF. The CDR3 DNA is TGTGCCAGTAACTGGGACATCTCCTATAATTCACCCCTCCACTTT. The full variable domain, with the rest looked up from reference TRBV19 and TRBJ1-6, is DGGITQSPKYLFRKEGQNVTLSCEQNLNHDAMYWYRQDPGQGLRLIYYSQIVNDFQKGDIAEGYSVSREKKESFPLTVTSAQKNPTAFYLCASNWDISYNSPLHFGNGTRLTVT.